Shown below are 9 T cell receptor beta chains from a single sample sequenced in a study of shared clonotypes between healthy human individuals. Profiling relied on immunoSEQ multiplex PCR, and the TCRdb table lists in-frame clones only, not all of them. The sample carries under 2.5 million clones, 85% to 95% recorded once. The sample taken for sequencing was naive CD4+ T cells from PBMCs. Specified subset: CD45RA+ positively selected. The receptors were sampled from a man aged 18 to 29 in good health. Some clones in this sample may be carry-over from other donors' samples.

The chain combines TRBV10-1 with TRBJ2-3; D is undetermined. Between the trimmed V and J ends, which lost 7 bases and 6 bases, there was a span of 17 bases. Germline lookup yields CDR1 WNHNN and CDR2 SYGVQD (reference sequence). The CDR3 extends over 14 amino acids. The CDR3 region has the DNA TGCGCCAGCACCGGCCCCCAACCTGGGGATACGCAGTATTTT. This sequence encodes CASTGPQPGDTQYF.

On this clone: This sample also contains other DNA sequences that code for the same CDR3. The J gene is TRBJ2-7, the V gene TRBV5-3; D is unresolved. TRBV5-3 is filed as an ORF, its function uncertain. Trimming cost V 0 bases and J 9 bases, with 13 bases left between them. The CDR3 consists of 13 residues. CDR3 region: CARSLGMLRGQYF. DNA of the CDR3: TGTGCCAGAAGCTTGGGGATGCTACGAGGGCAGTACTTC.

This chain links TRBV7-3 with TRBJ2-1, with 12 nucleotides matching TRBD2. The CDR3 has 15 residues. Germline V gene sequence: CDR1 SGHTA, CDR2 FQGTGA. The trim removed 5 bases at V and 8 bases at J, leaving 7 bases unmatched. The CDR3 sequence is CASSLLAGGDDEQFF. DNA for the CDR3: TGTGCCAGCAGCCTACTAGCGGGAGGAGACGATGAGCAGTTCTTC.

The chain couples TRBV15 to TRBJ1-2, with D possibly TRBD1 on 6 matching bases. Deletions cut 1 base from V and 2 bases from J, with 14 bases between. The CDR3 length is 16 residues. The V gene's germline CDR1 is LNHNV and CDR2 YYDKDF (reference sequence). Here the CDR3 DNA reads TGTGCCACCAGCAGAGGGGGGGCAGATCAAAACTATGGCTACACCTTC. This encodes CATSRGGADQNYGYTF.

This chain uses TRBV15 with TRBJ1-3; TRBD1 agrees at 8 bases. J lost 5 bases, V lost 0 bases, and 3 bases had no gene match. CDR1 is LNHNV, CDR2 YYDKDF, per germline (reference sequence). The CDR3 is 15 residues long. This CDR3 reads CATSRDRRGRNTIYF. The CDR3 region has the DNA TGTGCCACCAGCAGAGATCGCAGGGGGCGAAACACCATATATTTT.

This clone showed up just a few times. The chain links TRBV19 to TRBJ1-4; D gene unclear. Germline V CDR1 and CDR2: LNHDA, SQIVND (reference sequence). Trimming stripped 6 bases from V and 3 bases from J, with 11 bases between. CDR3 length: 14 amino acids. The CDR3 coding sequence is TGTGCCAGTAGGCCAGGCGCAGCTAATGAAAAACTGTTTTTT. This encodes CASRPGAANEKLFF.

This chain connects TRBV9 to TRBJ2-1; 9 bases map to TRBD2. The junction had 0 bases not matched to a gene; V was cut back by 2 bases and J by 9 bases. Germline V CDR1 and CDR2: SGDLS, YYNGEE. CDR3 length: 12 residues. The CDR3 DNA follows: TGTGCCAGCAGCGTTAGCGGGAGTGAGCAGTTCTTC. Translating it yields CASSVSGSEQFF.

The chain employs TRBV30 and TRBJ2-2, with D tentatively TRBD2 (6 bases). Germline V CDR1 and CDR2: GTSNPN, SVGIG (reference sequence). Between the trimmed V and J ends, which lost 7 bases and 2 bases, there was a span of 11 bases. The CDR3 contains 13 residues. CDR3 sequence reads: CASASANTGELFF. DNA of the CDR3: TGTGCCTCAGCTAGCGCTAACACCGGGGAGCTGTTTTTT.

This rearrangement joins TRBV7-2 to TRBJ1-2, with 9 positions matching TRBD1. This CDR3 region has 14 residues. V was clipped by 5 bases and J by 6 bases; unmatched bases: 7. CDR1 is SGHTA and CDR2 is FQGNSA in the germline V gene. The CDR3 protein is CASSPGQGANGYTF. DNA for the CDR3: TGTGCCAGCAGCCCGGGACAGGGAGCAAATGGCTACACCTTC. Based on the CDR3 plus reference TRBV7-2 and TRBJ1-2, the full variable domain is GAGVSQSPSNKVTEKGKDVELRCDPISGHTALYWYRQSLGQGLEFLIYFQGNSAPDKSGLPSDRFSAERTGGSVSTLTIQRTQQEDSAVYLCASSPGQGANGYTFGSGTRLTVV.